These 17 T cell receptor beta chains share one sample of origin, sequenced in a study of read filtering for tumor transcriptome and immune sequencing (dated by TCRdb to the early 2020s). Instrument used: Illumina HiSeq 4000. The Immunoverse kit was used to build TCR libraries from 400 ng RNA, with molecular barcoded adaptors covering alpha/delta and beta/gamma chains. TCRdb itself trimmed the public reads at Q25 with fastp, ran MiXCR and retained productive beta chains. Every CDR3 protein is listed once, alongside the most common genes and DNA of its rows. For this sample the table gives around 65,000 distinct CDR3 sequences, of which roughly 18% were detected only once. About 14% of the sample lies in the top ten. The material sequenced was a population of CD138-negative cells sorted from bone marrow. The cell subset or site tag for this specimen amounts to: bone marrow mononuclear cells depleted of CD138+ plasma/myeloma cells by negative magnetic selection. The origin of the receptors is a donor aged 40 or over with multiple myeloma.

The V and J genes are TRBV3-1 and TRBJ2-1; 7 bases agree with TRBD2. The V segment lost 0 bases and the J segment 5 bases; nucleotides outside the gene matches: 10. Germline values: CDR1 LGHDT, CDR2 YNNKEL (reference sequence). This CDR3 spans 17 amino acids. CDR3 protein: CASSQETRGRGDNEQFF. The CDR3 DNA reads TGTGCCAGCAGCCAAGAGACGCGCGGGAGAGGCGACAATGAGCAGTTCTTC.

This clonotype was recorded at least ten times. The J gene is TRBJ2-3, the V gene TRBV6-5; D remains ambiguous. This CDR3 has 13 residues. Germline V gives CDR1 MNHEY, CDR2 SVGAGI. V was pared by 2 bases and J by 4 bases, with 7 bases between. CDR3 bases: TGTGCCAGCAGTTACGCGGTAGCAGATACGCAGTATTTT. It specifies CASSYAVADTQYF.

This clonotype showed up many times. The chain employs TRBV29-1 and TRBJ2-6; D call uncertain. CDR3 size: 13 residues. Germline V gene data show CDR1 as SQVTM and CDR2 as ANQGSEA. V was clipped by 3 bases and J by 4 bases, with 7 bases between them. This CDR3 is CSVEYTGANVLTF. The CDR3 region has the DNA TGCAGCGTTGAGTACACCGGGGCCAACGTCCTGACTTTC.

The chain uses TRBV20-1 and TRBJ1-2, with TRBD1 matching 8 bases. Germline V gives CDR1 DFQATT, CDR2 SNEGSKA (reference sequence). V shed 6 bases, J shed 4 bases, and the junction held 7 bases outside the gene matches. The CDR3 has 13 residues. CDR3: CSAPDRGGYGYTF. CDR3 nucleotide sequence: TGCAGTGCGCCCGACAGGGGCGGCTATGGCTACACCTTC.

V gene TRBV7-2 combines with J gene TRBJ2-3; possibly TRBD2 for D (5 bases). This CDR3 contains 16 residues. V was clipped by 9 bases and J by 5 bases, with 24 bases between them. Germline V gives CDR1 SGHTA, CDR2 FQGNSA. The DNA for the CDR3 is TGTGCCAGGAGCACCCGGACTGGTCCAAGCGGAGATACGCAGTATTTT. Encoded protein: CARSTRTGPSGDTQYF.

This clonotype was seen at least ten times. J is TRBJ2-5 and V is TRBV11-3; 11 bases line up with TRBD2. This CDR3 spans 17 amino acids. From germline, CDR1 is SGHNT and CDR2 YENEEA. V lost 5 bases to trimming and J lost 5 bases; unmatched junction nucleotides: 13. CDR3 protein: CASSPTSGGLGRETQYF. The CDR3 DNA follows: TGTGCCAGCAGCCCCACTAGCGGGGGTTTAGGAAGGGAGACCCAGTACTTC. Looking up the rest from reference TRBV11-3 and TRBJ2-5 gives the full variable domain: EAGVVQSPRYKIIEKKQPVAFWCNPISGHNTLYWYLQNLGQGPELLIRYENEEAVDDSQLPKDRFSAERLKGVDSTLKIQPAELGDSAVYLCASSPTSGGLGRETQYFGPGTRLLVL.

This chain joins TRBV20-1 and TRBJ2-7; 9 positions agree with TRBD2. The CDR3 spans 15 residues. Trimming removed 6 bases from V and 7 bases from J; junction bases left unmatched: 16. CDR1 and CDR2 (germline): DFQATT, SNEGSKA (reference sequence). CDR3 nucleotides: TGCAGTGCCTCGCACCTAGCGGGATCCTTAGGGGAGCAGTACTTC. Its protein product is CSASHLAGSLGEQYF.

This clonotype was counted at least ten times. A much larger clone is a single base away; this may be a read error. The chain links TRBV6-4 to TRBJ2-1; 10 nucleotides line up with TRBD2. Germline CDR1 and CDR2: MRHNA and SNTAGT. The CDR3 is 16 residues long. The CDR3 here is CASSKTPGTSVDERFF. CDR3 in DNA: TGTGCCAGCAGTAAGACCCCCGGGACTAGCGTCGATGAGCGGTTCTTC.

This clonotype was observed many times. The chain uses TRBV20-1 and TRBJ2-3; no reliable D call. The CDR3 is 13 residues long. Looked up from germline, CDR1 is DFQATT and CDR2 is SNEGSKA (reference sequence). V lost 2 bases and J 0 bases, leaving 6 bases between the germline ends. The DNA for the CDR3 is TGCAGTGCTAGATCCCTTAGCACAGATACGCAGTATTTT. Encoded protein: CSARSLSTDTQYF.

This clonotype was recorded many times. The chain uses TRBV7-2 and TRBJ2-5; no firm D call. From germline, CDR1 is SGHTA and CDR2 FQGNSA. The ends were cut back, 1 base at V and 2 bases at J, with 8 bases in the middle. The CDR3 contains 14 residues. CDR3 nucleotides: TGTGCCAGCAGCTTAGTTTGGGCACAAGAGACCCAGTACTTC. Its protein product is CASSLVWAQETQYF.

This clonotype has a handful of counts. CDR3 amino acids: CASSPHTGFGEKLFF. The CDR3 nucleotides are TGTGCCAGCAGTCCGCATACAGGGTTTGGTGAAAAACTGTTTTTT. The chain couples TRBV25-1 to TRBJ1-4; D perhaps matches TRBD1 (6 bases). Trimming took 5 bases from V and 7 from J, leaving 17 bases between them. CDR1 is MGHDK and CDR2 is SYGVNS in the germline V gene. The CDR3 is 15 residues long.

This clonotype was seen ten or more times. This chain uses TRBV28 with TRBJ2-1, with 11 bases identical to TRBD1. The junction had 7 bases not matched to a gene; V was cut back by 5 bases and J by 7 bases. Germline-derived CDR1 and CDR2 are MDHEN and SYDVKM. This CDR3 has 15 amino acids. The CDR3 reads CASSSGTGGWNEQFF. CDR3 DNA: TGTGCCAGCAGTAGCGGGACAGGGGGTTGGAATGAGCAGTTCTTC.

This clonotype has ten or more counts. The DNA for the CDR3 is TGTGCCAGCAGCTTAGAAGGACGGAACTATGGCTACACCTTC. Protein sequence: CASSLEGRNYGYTF. This rearrangement joins TRBV7-9 to TRBJ1-2, with unresolved D. Germline assignment: CDR1 SEHNR and CDR2 FQNEAQ (reference sequence). This CDR3 comprises 14 residues. The ends were cut back, 1 base at V and 2 bases at J, with 8 bases in the middle.

This clonotype was counted many times. The gene calls are TRBV11-2 and TRBJ2-2; 7 bases are shared with TRBD1. Unmatched junction bases numbered 9, after V lost 8 bases and J lost 0 bases. Germline V gene data show CDR1 as SGHAT and CDR2 as FQNNGV. The CDR3 has 16 residues. The CDR3 reads CASRPTGTANTGELFF. The CDR3 region has the DNA TGTGCCAGCCGCCCAACCGGGACAGCGAACACCGGGGAGCTGTTTTTT.

This clonotype was recorded many times. The rearrangement links TRBV10-3 to TRBJ2-1; D might be TRBD2 (6 bases). The germline CDR1 and CDR2 sequences are ENHRY and SYGVKD. V shed 3 bases and J shed 15 bases, with 15 bases lying between them. There are 12 residues in the CDR3. CDR3 region: CAISEGPGRGFF. DNA for the CDR3: TGTGCCATCAGTGAAGGGCCCGGGCGGGGGTTCTTC.

The chain couples TRBV7-3 to TRBJ1-1, with D unclear. This CDR3 comprises 13 residues. The V gene's germline CDR1 is SGHTA and CDR2 FQGTGA. V was cut by 1 base and J by 4 bases, with 7 bases left in between. This chain's CDR3 is CASSLKAGTEAFF. The CDR3 nucleotides read TGTGCCAGCAGCTTAAAAGCCGGCACTGAAGCTTTCTTT.

This clonotype has only one observation. A much larger clone differs by one base, so this may be a read error. The chain couples TRBV6-2 or TRBV6-3 to TRBJ2-3; D ambiguous. The CDR3 is 14 amino acids. Germline CDR1 reads MNHEY; CDR2 reads SVGEGT. CDR3 protein: CASNITPDTDAQYF. CDR3 coding DNA: TGTGCCAGCAACATAACCCCAGACACAGATGCGCAGTATTTT.